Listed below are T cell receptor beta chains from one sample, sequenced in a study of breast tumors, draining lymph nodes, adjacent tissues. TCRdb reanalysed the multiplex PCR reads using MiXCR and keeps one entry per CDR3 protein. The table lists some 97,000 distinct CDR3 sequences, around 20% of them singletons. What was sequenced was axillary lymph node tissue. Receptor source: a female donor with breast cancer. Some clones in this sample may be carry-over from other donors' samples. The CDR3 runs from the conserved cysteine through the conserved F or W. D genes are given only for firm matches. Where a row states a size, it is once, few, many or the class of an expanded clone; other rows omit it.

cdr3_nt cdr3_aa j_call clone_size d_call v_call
TGTGCCAGCAGCTTAGAGGGGGGCATGACCCGGCGGACCCAGTACTTC CASSLEGGMTRRTQYF TRBJ2-5 - - TRBV7-2
TGTGCCAGCAGCTTAGACCTAGCGGGGGGTTCTGAGCAGTTCTTC CASSLDLAGGSEQFF TRBJ2-1 many TRBD2 TRBV11-2
TGCAGTGCTAGAGATGGGGAGGGGTTAGAGACCCAGTACTTC CSARDGEGLETQYF TRBJ2-5 many TRBD2 TRBV20-1
TGTGCCTGGAATCTACAGGGGACGATCACAGATACGCAGTATTTT CAWNLQGTITDTQYF TRBJ2-3 few TRBD1 TRBV30
TGCAGTGCTAGAGGGGGACTAGCGGGGGGGCTCTTTCATGTAGAGACCCAGTACTTC CSARGGLAGGLFHVETQYF TRBJ2-5 many TRBD2 TRBV20-1
TGTGCCACCAGTGATTTCGGGACCGAGACAGATACGCAGTATTTT CATSDFGTETDTQYF TRBJ2-3 many - TRBV24-1
TGTGCCAGCAGCTTAGGTCGCAGTCGGGACATCGAACACCGGGAGCTGTTTTTT CASSLGRSRDIEHRELFF TRBJ2-2 - - TRBV7-7
TGTGCCAGCAGCTCACCGGGACAGCGATCTGGAAACACCATATATTTT CASSSPGQRSGNTIYF TRBJ1-3 - TRBD1 TRBV5-7
TGTGCCAGCAGCTTAGGTGGCGCCTACTCCTACGAGCAGTACTTC CASSLGGAYSYEQYF TRBJ2-7 many - TRBV11-2
TGCGCCAGCAGTCTTATGGGACAGCAAGAGACCCAGTACTTC CASSLMGQQETQYF TRBJ2-5 many TRBD1 TRBV5-1
TGCGCCAGCAGCTTATACAGGGCCCAAGAGACCCAGTACTTC CASSLYRAQETQYF TRBJ2-5 many - TRBV5-1
TGTGCCTGGACCCCAGAGGTACAGCACCCTGGAAACACCATATATTTT CAWTPEVQHPGNTIYF TRBJ1-3 few - TRBV30
TGTGCCAGCAGCTTATTTGCGGGAGGGGGGGCAGAGACCCAGTACTTC CASSLFAGGGAETQYF TRBJ2-5 many TRBD2 TRBV7-6
TGTGCCAGTAGTGCTGGCTCGGCCTATGGCTACACCTTC CASSAGSAYGYTF TRBJ1-2 many - TRBV19
TGTGCCAGTAGTATAGATTTATCGAGCTTAAACGAGCAGTACTTC CASSIDLSSLNEQYF TRBJ2-7 many - TRBV19
TGCAGTGCTAGCCCCCAGTCGTACGGGCAGCACTTC CSASPQSYGQHF TRBJ2-7 - - TRBV20-1
TGTGCCGCAGGGGTCTATGGCTACACCTTC CAAGVYGYTF TRBJ1-2 many - TRBV19
TGTGCCAGCAGCTCCGACAGGGGGGGCTACGAGCAGTACTTC CASSSDRGGYEQYF TRBJ2-7 - TRBD1 TRBV11-3
TGTGCCAGTAGTATGGGCAGGGCATATGGCTACACCTTC CASSMGRAYGYTF TRBJ1-2 many - TRBV19
TGTGCCAGAACCAGGGGGCGCGGAGAGACCCAGTACTTC CARTRGRGETQYF TRBJ2-5 few TRBD1 TRBV6-4
TGTGCCAGCAGCTTAAGTCTCGAGCAGTACTTC CASSLSLEQYF TRBJ2-7 many - TRBV7-8
TGCGCCAGCAGCCCGGACAGTTACAATGAGCAGTTCTTC CASSPDSYNEQFF TRBJ2-1 many - TRBV5-1
TGTGCCAGCAGCCAAGCGGCCCTAAGCACAGATACGCAGTATTTT CASSQAALSTDTQYF TRBJ2-3 many - TRBV4-2
TGCGCCAGCAGCTCCGACGGTCAAGAGACCCAGTACTTC CASSSDGQETQYF TRBJ2-5 once - TRBV5-1
TGTGCCAGCAGCCCAACATGGGCTGGAAACACCATATATTTT CASSPTWAGNTIYF TRBJ1-3 many - TRBV7-8
TGTGCCAGCAGCGTAGGAGACAGGGCGTACAATGAGCAGTTCTTC CASSVGDRAYNEQFF TRBJ2-1 many TRBD1 TRBV9
TGTGCCAGCAGTCTTAGCGGGGTGGGGACAGATACGCAGTATTTT CASSLSGVGTDTQYF TRBJ2-3 many TRBD2 TRBV12-3/TRBV12-4
TGCAGCTTTCACAGGGGGTCTGAGACCCAGTACTTC CSFHRGSETQYF TRBJ2-5 many TRBD1 TRBV29-1
TGTGCCAGCAGTCCGCGCGATTATAATTCACCCCTCCACTTT CASSPRDYNSPLHF TRBJ1-6 many - TRBV5-4
TGTGCCAGCAGCGTAGGTAAAGCACAAGGGTACAATGAGCAGTTCTTC CASSVGKAQGYNEQFF TRBJ2-1 many - TRBV9
TGTGCCAGCAGCTTACCAGGGGATGGCAATCGGCCCCAGCGTTTT CASSLPGDGNRPQRF TRBJ1-5 - - TRBV7-8
TGTGCCAGCAGCGTGGTCGGGGCCCTCACAGATACGCAGTATTTT CASSVVGALTDTQYF TRBJ2-3 many - TRBV9
TGTGCCAGCAGTTTCACCAGGGTAGCCCCCTACGAGCAGTACTTC CASSFTRVAPYEQYF TRBJ2-7 many - TRBV27
TGCAGTGCTGGACGTGGGACAGGGCTTGGCGAGCAGTACTTC CSAGRGTGLGEQYF TRBJ2-7 many TRBD1 TRBV20-1
TGTGCCAGCACAAGGACAGGGGGCATTAATTCACCCCTCCACTTT CASTRTGGINSPLHF TRBJ1-6 many TRBD1 TRBV12-3/TRBV12-4
TGCAGTGCTAGCGGACAGGCCTACGAGCAGTACTTC CSASGQAYEQYF TRBJ2-7 - TRBD1 TRBV20-1
TGTGCCAGCAGCGTAGGCCAGGGGAATAATTCACCCCTCCACTTT CASSVGQGNNSPLHF TRBJ1-6 many - TRBV9
TGTGCCAGCAGCCAAGATTATGCAGATACGCAGTATTTT CASSQDYADTQYF TRBJ2-3 many - TRBV14
TGCGCCACCTCCAGAGGACTGAGGACATCCGAGCAGTACTTC CATSRGLRTSEQYF TRBJ2-7 many - TRBV4-1
TGTGCCAGCAGCCCATGGGGACTTGGCACAGATACGCAGTATTTT CASSPWGLGTDTQYF TRBJ2-3 many - TRBV4-2
TGTGCCAGCAGTGAAAGGGCGGGACGGCGGACCGGGACGAACACTGAAGCTTTCTTT CASSERAGRRTGTNTEAFF TRBJ1-1 once - TRBV6-1
TGTGCCACCAGTGATTTGCAACCGGGTAGAAAGAATGAGCAGTTCTTC CATSDLQPGRKNEQFF TRBJ2-1 many - TRBV24-1
TGCGCCAGCAGCCACGTACAGGGTTTTACTGGAAACACCATATATTTT CASSHVQGFTGNTIYF TRBJ1-3 many - TRBV4-1
TGTGCCATCAGTGTGCAAGCGGGAGCGATCAATGAGCAGTTCTTC CAISVQAGAINEQFF TRBJ2-1 many TRBD2 TRBV10-3
TGTGCCAGCAGCTCCCCCGGGGCAGGAAAAGAGACCCAGTACTTC CASSSPGAGKETQYF TRBJ2-5 many - TRBV11-3
TGTGCCAGCAGCTTGGGATCGACGGGAGGAGGATGGTATGGCCACACCTTC CASSLGSTGGGWYGHTF TRBJ1-2 - - TRBV5-6
TGTGCCAGCGAGCTAGTAGGGGCGAGAGATACGCAGTATTTT CASELVGARDTQYF TRBJ2-3 few - TRBV5-4
TGTGCCAGCAGTGAAGGCCTCGGGCGCGAGCAGTACTTC CASSEGLGREQYF TRBJ2-7 many - TRBV2
TGTGCCAGTGCGGGACAAACCACGACTAACTATGGCTACACCTTC CASAGQTTTNYGYTF TRBJ1-2 - - TRBV28
TGTGCCAGCAGCTTTGTTGGGAACGAGAACCGCGAGCAGTACTTC CASSFVGNENREQYF TRBJ2-7 many - TRBV5-4
TGTGCCAGCAAAGTAAGTGCTAGGGGAGGTGAAGCTTTCTTT CASKVSARGGEAFF TRBJ1-1 few - TRBV19
TGTGCCAGCACCCTGACAGCCGGTTTGCCCCAGCATTTT CASTLTAGLPQHF TRBJ1-5 few - TRBV5-8